This T cell receptor beta chain emerged from a study of blood T cell repertoires in COVID-19. Background on the study: Acute and convalescent COVID-19 specimens originated in the United States, Italy and Spain. PBMCs, B-cell-depleted T cells, or T cells were the source of the cDNA or gDNA that made up the material.

Trimming took off 4 bases at V and 0 bases at J, with 13 bases between the two ends. The germline V gene has CDR1 SGHVS and CDR2 FNYEAQ. The CDR3 runs to 15 residues. Authors' analysis steps: Reference gene primer amplification in the assay estimated nucleated cell counts. Sequencing was performed with immunoSEQ multiplex PCR; in TCRdb, only in-frame clones are kept and a portion is missing. V, J and clone size were drawn from that table, and D and trimming were deduced from the DNA. The table lists some 110,000 clones, roughly 87% of them singletons. This TCR was sampled from a man aged 45-60 years with acute or convalescent COVID-19. This chain connects TRBV7-6 to TRBJ2-7, with a tentative D call TRBD1 (5 bases). Source material: peripheral blood. The CDR3 sequence: CASSSRQLSSYEQYF. The CDR3 DNA follows: TGTGCCAGCAGCTCCCGACAGCTTTCCTCCTACGAGCAGTACTTC.